A selection of T cell receptor beta chains follows, all from one sample in a study of human T cells and chemical hapten exposure. Each CDR3 protein is one row after TCRdb ran MiXCR on the RACE reads. The profile covers 200,000 to 300,000 distinct CDR3 sequences, with 8.6% appearing a single time and 2% to 3% taken by the ten largest. The input for sequencing was whole blood, taken in connection with sensitization to the hapten diphenylcyclopropenone (DPC). These receptor sequences come from a middle-aged woman with alopecia areata. Some clones in this sample may be carry-over from other donors' samples. Each CDR3 is given with its conserved first and last residue. Fields, in order: D gene, V gene, J gene, clone size, CDR3 protein, CDR3 DNA. The D gene is left open where the match is weak. Size is omitted from some rows. Given values are once, few, many or a class for expanded clones.

d_gene: TRBD1; v_gene: TRBV7-6; j_gene: TRBJ2-6; abundance: NA; CDR3aa: CASSPLGTGFSGANVLTF; CDR3nt: TGTGCCAGCAGCCCCTTAGGGACAGGTTTCTCTGGGGCCAACGTCCTGACTTTC
d_gene: TRBD1; v_gene: TRBV7-9; j_gene: TRBJ2-7; abundance: few; CDR3aa: CASSPSYRGLGEQYF; CDR3nt: TGTGCCAGCAGCCCCTCATACAGGGGGCTGGGGGAGCAGTACTTC
d_gene: NA; v_gene: TRBV4-1; j_gene: TRBJ2-7; abundance: NA; CDR3aa: CASSQDQPGRNSYEQYF; CDR3nt: TGCGCCAGCAGCCAAGATCAACCGGGACGGAACTCCTACGAGCAGTACTTC
d_gene: NA; v_gene: TRBV28; j_gene: TRBJ1-1; abundance: NA; CDR3aa: CASRGPPRDTEAFF; CDR3nt: TGTGCCAGCAGGGGACCCCCGAGGGACACTGAAGCTTTCTTT
d_gene: TRBD2; v_gene: TRBV12-3/TRBV12-4; j_gene: TRBJ2-7; abundance: few; CDR3aa: CASSLLAGGVEQYF; CDR3nt: TGTGCCAGCAGTTTGCTGGCGGGAGGGGTAGAGCAGTACTTC
d_gene: NA; v_gene: TRBV9; j_gene: TRBJ2-2; abundance: few; CDR3aa: CASSERLDSGELFF; CDR3nt: TGTGCCAGCAGTGAACGACTGGACTCCGGGGAGCTGTTTTTT
d_gene: NA; v_gene: TRBV29-1; j_gene: TRBJ1-2; abundance: NA; CDR3aa: CSGGDNYGYTF; CDR3nt: TGCAGCGGCGGGGATAACTATGGCTACACCTTC
d_gene: TRBD2; v_gene: TRBV7-2; j_gene: TRBJ2-7; abundance: NA; CDR3aa: CASSPRTSGSHEQYF; CDR3nt: TGTGCCAGCAGCCCCCGGACTAGCGGGAGCCACGAGCAGTACTTC
d_gene: NA; v_gene: TRBV10-3; j_gene: TRBJ2-7; abundance: many; CDR3aa: CAISAGGVFSYEQYF; CDR3nt: TGTGCCATCAGTGCCGGAGGTGTCTTCTCCTACGAGCAGTACTTC
d_gene: NA; v_gene: TRBV7-2; j_gene: TRBJ2-2; abundance: many; CDR3aa: CASSLGSARATGELFF; CDR3nt: TGTGCCAGCAGCTTAGGGTCCGCCAGAGCCACCGGGGAGCTGTTTTTT
d_gene: TRBD1; v_gene: TRBV5-1; j_gene: TRBJ2-3; abundance: few; CDR3aa: CASQPRQGSSTDTQYF; CDR3nt: TGCGCCAGCCAACCCCGACAGGGATCTAGCACAGATACGCAGTATTTT
d_gene: NA; v_gene: TRBV6-1; j_gene: TRBJ1-1; abundance: many; CDR3aa: CASTGGSTEAFF; CDR3nt: TGTGCCAGCACGGGGGGGAGCACTGAAGCTTTCTTT
d_gene: NA; v_gene: TRBV20-1; j_gene: TRBJ2-7; abundance: NA; CDR3aa: CSAREAGNSYEQYF; CDR3nt: TGCAGTGCTAGAGAGGCAGGGAACTCCTACGAGCAGTACTTC
d_gene: TRBD2; v_gene: TRBV12-3/TRBV12-4; j_gene: TRBJ2-1; abundance: few; CDR3aa: CASSFSLAGGAYNEQFF; CDR3nt: TGTGCCAGCAGTTTTAGCTTAGCGGGAGGCGCCTACAATGAGCAGTTCTTC
d_gene: NA; v_gene: TRBV2; j_gene: TRBJ2-7; abundance: once; CDR3aa: CASINDPAYSSKYF; CDR3nt: TGTGCCAGCATTAACGATCCGGCGTACTCGAGCAAGTACTTC
d_gene: NA; v_gene: TRBV25-1; j_gene: TRBJ1-1; abundance: NA; CDR3aa: CASSETARGAFF; CDR3nt: TGTGCCAGCAGTGAGACTGCACGAGGAGCTTTCTTT
d_gene: TRBD2; v_gene: TRBV4-2; j_gene: TRBJ2-3; abundance: many; CDR3aa: CASSQAAGGRRGTDTQYF; CDR3nt: TGTGCCAGCAGCCAAGCGGCGGGAGGGCGGCGGGGCACAGATACGCAGTATTTT
d_gene: NA; v_gene: TRBV29-1; j_gene: TRBJ1-1; abundance: few; CDR3aa: CSAQAASTEAFF; CDR3nt: TGCAGCGCCCAGGCAGCCTCCACTGAAGCTTTCTTT
d_gene: TRBD2; v_gene: TRBV7-2; j_gene: TRBJ2-2; abundance: few; CDR3aa: CASSRWAGDTGELFF; CDR3nt: TGTGCCAGCAGCCGATGGGCGGGGGACACCGGGGAGCTGTTTTTT
d_gene: NA; v_gene: TRBV30; j_gene: TRBJ2-1; abundance: NA; CDR3aa: CAWSVGLPNEQFF; CDR3nt: TGTGCCTGGAGTGTGGGTCTGCCGAATGAGCAGTTCTTC
d_gene: NA; v_gene: TRBV9; j_gene: TRBJ1-2; abundance: few; CDR3aa: CASSVDGDYGYTF; CDR3nt: TGTGCCAGCAGCGTAGACGGAGACTATGGCTACACCTTC
d_gene: NA; v_gene: TRBV5-1; j_gene: TRBJ2-3; abundance: many; CDR3aa: CASSFNPTDTQYF; CDR3nt: TGCGCCAGCAGCTTTAACCCCACAGATACGCAGTATTTT
d_gene: TRBD1; v_gene: TRBV29-1; j_gene: TRBJ2-5; abundance: many; CDR3aa: CSVRGSDRDGETQYF; CDR3nt: TGCAGCGTTCGAGGAAGCGACAGGGATGGGGAGACCCAGTACTTC
d_gene: NA; v_gene: TRBV20-1; j_gene: TRBJ2-7; abundance: few; CDR3aa: CSGSGIGGYEQYF; CDR3nt: TGCAGTGGTTCGGGGATCGGTGGGTACGAGCAGTACTTC
d_gene: TRBD1; v_gene: TRBV6-5; j_gene: TRBJ1-4; abundance: many; CDR3aa: CASRSGTDYEKLFF; CDR3nt: TGTGCCAGCAGATCCGGGACAGACTATGAAAAACTGTTTTTT
d_gene: TRBD1; v_gene: TRBV6-2/TRBV6-3; j_gene: TRBJ1-3; abundance: many; CDR3aa: CASSYRGPRSGNTIYF; CDR3nt: TGTGCCAGCAGTTACAGGGGGCCCCGCTCTGGAAACACCATATATTTT
d_gene: TRBD2; v_gene: TRBV7-2; j_gene: TRBJ2-5; abundance: few; CDR3aa: CASSFMRLAGGGTQYF; CDR3nt: TGTGCCAGCAGCTTTATGAGACTAGCGGGAGGTGGGACCCAGTACTTC
d_gene: TRBD1; v_gene: TRBV2; j_gene: TRBJ2-2; abundance: NA; CDR3aa: CASRQGDEGGELFF; CDR3nt: TGTGCCAGCCGACAGGGTGATGAGGGCGGGGAGCTGTTTTTT
d_gene: NA; v_gene: TRBV4-3; j_gene: TRBJ1-6; abundance: few; CDR3aa: CASSQVRANNSPLHF; CDR3nt: TGCGCCAGCAGCCAAGTTCGTGCCAATAATTCACCCCTCCACTTT
d_gene: NA; v_gene: TRBV4-2; j_gene: TRBJ2-2; abundance: NA; CDR3aa: CASRLNSNTGELFF; CDR3nt: TGTGCCAGCAGACTTAACAGCAACACCGGGGAGCTGTTTTTT
d_gene: NA; v_gene: TRBV5-1; j_gene: TRBJ2-3; abundance: few; CDR3aa: CASSGGQTSTDTQYF; CDR3nt: TGCGCCAGTTCTGGCGGGCAGACTAGCACAGATACGCAGTATTTT
d_gene: NA; v_gene: TRBV28; j_gene: TRBJ1-1; abundance: many; CDR3aa: CATAGFRDTEAFF; CDR3nt: TGTGCCACCGCTGGGTTCCGGGACACTGAAGCTTTCTTT
d_gene: NA; v_gene: TRBV11-2; j_gene: TRBJ2-3; abundance: NA; CDR3aa: CASSPQFEDTQYF; CDR3nt: TGTGCCAGCAGCCCCCAATTTGAGGATACGCAGTATTTT
d_gene: TRBD1; v_gene: TRBV7-9; j_gene: TRBJ2-1; abundance: many; CDR3aa: CASSLQGASYNEQFF; CDR3nt: TGTGCCAGCAGCTTACAGGGGGCCTCCTACAATGAGCAGTTCTTC
d_gene: NA; v_gene: TRBV7-2; j_gene: TRBJ2-7; abundance: few; CDR3aa: CASSFDVGSYEQYF; CDR3nt: TGTGCCAGCAGCTTCGACGTCGGCAGCTACGAGCAGTACTTC
d_gene: TRBD1; v_gene: TRBV12-3/TRBV12-4; j_gene: TRBJ2-5; abundance: NA; CDR3aa: CASSLARGQHQETQYF; CDR3nt: TGTGCCAGCAGTTTAGCAAGGGGACAGCACCAAGAGACCCAGTACTTC
d_gene: TRBD1; v_gene: TRBV20-1; j_gene: TRBJ2-3; abundance: few; CDR3aa: CSATPNDRATDTQYF; CDR3nt: TGCAGTGCTACCCCCAACGACAGGGCCACAGATACGCAGTATTTT
d_gene: NA; v_gene: TRBV20-1; j_gene: TRBJ2-1; abundance: NA; CDR3aa: CSTPGTPATEQFF; CDR3nt: TGCAGTACCCCCGGGACTCCGGCCACTGAGCAGTTCTTC
d_gene: NA; v_gene: TRBV6-1; j_gene: TRBJ1-2; abundance: few; CDR3aa: CASRLRMGGYTF; CDR3nt: TGTGCCAGCAGGCTGAGGATGGGTGGCTACACCTTC
d_gene: NA; v_gene: TRBV28; j_gene: TRBJ2-1; abundance: many; CDR3aa: CASLGLYFNEQFF; CDR3nt: TGTGCCAGCCTGGGACTGTACTTCAATGAGCAGTTCTTC
d_gene: NA; v_gene: TRBV7-2; j_gene: TRBJ1-2; abundance: NA; CDR3aa: CASSDHTRKNGYTF; CDR3nt: TGTGCCAGCAGCGACCACACACGTAAAAATGGCTACACCTTC
d_gene: NA; v_gene: TRBV5-5; j_gene: TRBJ1-2; abundance: few; CDR3aa: CASSLLGYGYTF; CDR3nt: TGTGCCAGCAGCTTGCTGGGATATGGCTACACCTTC
d_gene: TRBD2; v_gene: TRBV10-3; j_gene: TRBJ2-7; abundance: few; CDR3aa: CAVSGLAGGEQYF; CDR3nt: TGTGCCGTCTCGGGACTAGCGGGAGGCGAGCAGTACTTC
d_gene: NA; v_gene: TRBV7-2; j_gene: TRBJ2-5; abundance: many; CDR3aa: CASTPGTLGQTQYF; CDR3nt: TGTGCCAGCACCCCCGGGACCCTGGGTCAGACCCAGTACTTC
d_gene: NA; v_gene: TRBV20-1; j_gene: TRBJ2-3; abundance: few; CDR3aa: CSAMTRFLTDTQYF; CDR3nt: TGCAGTGCTATGACTAGATTCCTCACAGATACGCAGTATTTT
d_gene: TRBD2; v_gene: TRBV12-3/TRBV12-4; j_gene: TRBJ2-3; abundance: NA; CDR3aa: CASSAPLAGLTDTQYF; CDR3nt: TGTGCCAGCAGTGCCCCACTAGCGGGCCTCACAGATACGCAGTATTTT
d_gene: TRBD2; v_gene: TRBV20-1; j_gene: TRBJ2-1; abundance: many; CDR3aa: CSGAAGVYNEQFF; CDR3nt: TGCAGTGGGGCAGCGGGAGTCTACAATGAGCAGTTCTTC
d_gene: NA; v_gene: TRBV7-8; j_gene: TRBJ1-4; abundance: NA; CDR3aa: CASSPDLGEKLFF; CDR3nt: TGTGCCAGCAGCCCCGATTTGGGTGAAAAACTGTTTTTT
d_gene: NA; v_gene: TRBV6-1; j_gene: TRBJ2-7; abundance: NA; CDR3aa: CASTIRYEQYF; CDR3nt: TGTGCCAGCACCATTAGGTACGAGCAGTACTTC
d_gene: NA; v_gene: TRBV5-6; j_gene: TRBJ2-7; abundance: few; CDR3aa: CASSLSGNIVYEQYF; CDR3nt: TGTGCCAGCAGCTTATCGGGGAACATAGTGTACGAGCAGTACTTC
d_gene: NA; v_gene: TRBV29-1; j_gene: TRBJ2-1; abundance: NA; CDR3aa: CSVETGQLYNEQFF; CDR3nt: TGCAGCGTGGAGACGGGACAATTGTACAATGAGCAGTTCTTC
d_gene: NA; v_gene: TRBV6-1; j_gene: TRBJ2-7; abundance: NA; CDR3aa: CASSERAGYPSYEQYF; CDR3nt: TGTGCCAGCAGTGAAAGGGCGGGTTATCCTTCCTACGAGCAGTACTTC
d_gene: NA; v_gene: TRBV4-2; j_gene: TRBJ1-1; abundance: few; CDR3aa: CASSQATQSAEAFF; CDR3nt: TGTGCCAGCAGCCAGGCGACCCAGAGCGCTGAAGCTTTCTTT
d_gene: NA; v_gene: TRBV20-1; j_gene: TRBJ1-1; abundance: NA; CDR3aa: CSARAEPNTEAFF; CDR3nt: TGCAGTGCTAGAGCCGAACCGAACACTGAAGCTTTCTTT
d_gene: TRBD1; v_gene: TRBV24-1; j_gene: TRBJ2-2; abundance: NA; CDR3aa: CATSDPMGDRPNTGELFF; CDR3nt: TGTGCCACCAGTGATCCGATGGGGGACAGGCCGAACACCGGGGAGCTGTTTTTT
d_gene: NA; v_gene: TRBV6-5; j_gene: TRBJ2-7; abundance: many; CDR3aa: CASSSGAGAPYEQYF; CDR3nt: TGTGCCAGCAGTTCAGGGGCGGGAGCCCCCTACGAGCAGTACTTC
d_gene: NA; v_gene: TRBV4-3; j_gene: TRBJ1-2; abundance: NA; CDR3aa: CASSHGTSAIYGYTF; CDR3nt: TGCGCCAGCAGCCACGGGACTAGCGCTATCTATGGCTACACCTTC
d_gene: NA; v_gene: TRBV7-2; j_gene: TRBJ2-1; abundance: few; CDR3aa: CASSLVPSSEQFF; CDR3nt: TGTGCCAGCAGCTTAGTTCCGTCTAGTGAGCAGTTCTTC
d_gene: NA; v_gene: TRBV24-1; j_gene: TRBJ2-2; abundance: NA; CDR3aa: CATSVRLIPGELFF; CDR3nt: TGTGCCACCAGTGTGAGACTAATCCCCGGGGAGCTGTTTTTT